Below, 11 T cell receptor beta chains from the same sample are listed, as sequenced in a study of cytomegalovirus exposure and HLA in healthy donors. The primer mix had 60 Vbeta and 13 Jbeta primers. Produced via immunoSEQ multiplex PCR; TCRdb's table is partial and in-frame only. The table records almost 90,000 clones, 85% of them present only once. The specimen was PBMCs. Receptor source: a man between 40 and 49 years old in good health and CMV-seropositive.

On this clone itself: The sample contains more than one DNA sequence encoding this CDR3. This chain links TRBV5-1 with TRBJ2-5; no firm D call. Germline V gene sequence: CDR1 SGHRS, CDR2 YFSETQ. The V end lost 1 base, the J end lost 5 bases, and 3 bases lay between the germline ends. The CDR3 has 11 residues. CDR3 DNA: TGCGCCAGCAGCTTGCTCGAGACCCAGTACTTC. Protein sequence: CASSLLETQYF.

The chain uses TRBV19 and TRBJ2-1, with 8 nucleotides matching TRBD2. The CDR3 covers 15 residues. Trimming removed 7 bases from V and 6 bases from J; junction bases left unmatched: 11. Germline values: CDR1 LNHDA, CDR2 SQIVND (reference sequence). The CDR3 is CASKIRAGGSNEQFF. The CDR3 DNA reads TGTGCCAGTAAGATTAGGGCGGGAGGAAGCAATGAGCAGTTCTTC.

This clone appeared a few times. The chain has TRBV6-6 and TRBJ1-5; TRBD1 matches 8 bases. With 5 bases clipped from V and 2 bases from J, the junction kept 2 bases outside the gene matches. The V gene's germline CDR1 is MNHNY and CDR2 SVGAGI (reference sequence). This CDR3 region has 14 residues. This CDR3 is CASSDRGGNQPQHF. The CDR3 DNA reads TGTGCCAGCAGTGACAGGGGCGGCAATCAGCCCCAGCATTTT.

The chain combines TRBV4-1 with TRBJ2-7; 14 bases map to TRBD2. CDR1 is MGHRA and CDR2 is YSYEKL in the germline V gene. The CDR3 contains 16 residues. With V trimmed by 4 bases and J by 4 bases, 6 bases remained unmatched. The CDR3 sequence: CASSPRTSGGYYEQYF. CDR3 bases: TGCGCCAGCAGCCCGCGGACTAGCGGGGGGTATTACGAGCAGTACTTC.

The rearrangement joins TRBV29-1 to TRBJ2-1; 8 positions match TRBD1. Per the germline V gene, CDR1 is SQVTM and CDR2 is ANQGSEA. The CDR3 runs 16 residues. V gave up 7 bases and J gave up 6 bases; unmatched junction bases: 17. The CDR3, as DNA: TGCAGCGCACCAGAAACCGGGACAGGCCCGCCCAATGAGCAGTTCTTC. Amino acids: CSAPETGTGPPNEQFF.

This chain joins TRBV5-1 and TRBJ2-5; D unclear. The CDR3 length is 13 residues. Looked up from germline, CDR1 is SGHRS and CDR2 is YFSETQ. Trimming removed 0 bases at V and 7 bases at J, with 10 bases between. The CDR3 DNA is TGCGCCAGCAGCTTGGCCGAGTCAGGGACCCAGTACTTC. It translates to CASSLAESGTQYF.

This clone was seen only a few times. The gene calls are TRBV5-8 and TRBJ1-5, with TRBD1 matching 10 bases. The CDR3 spans 19 residues. CDR1 SGHTS and CDR2 YDEGEE come from the germline V gene. V lost 4 bases and J lost 3; bases outside the gene matches: 16. The CDR3 DNA reads TGTGCCAGCAGCCCTGAGCGGGACAGGGGCATCATATCCAATCAGCCCCAGCATTTT. Encoded protein: CASSPERDRGIISNQPQHF. Together with reference TRBV5-8 and TRBJ1-5, the CDR3 gives the full variable domain: EAGVTQSPTHLIKTRGQQATLRCSPISGHTSVYWYQQALGLGLQFLLWYDEGEERNRGNFPPRFSGRQFPNYSSELNVNALELEDSALYLCASSPERDRGIISNQPQHFGDGTRLSIL.

The chain carries TRBV9 and TRBJ2-3, with TRBD2 identical over 16 bases. Trimming took 4 bases from V and 1 from J; bases not matched to a gene: 6. This CDR3 has 18 amino acids. The germline V gene encodes CDR1 SGDLS and CDR2 YYNGEE. This chain's CDR3 is CASSMGLAGGPGTDTQYF. CDR3 bases: TGTGCCAGCAGCATGGGACTAGCGGGAGGGCCTGGCACAGATACGCAGTATTTT.

This chain connects TRBV5-8 to TRBJ2-7; D may be TRBD2 (5 bases). The V gene's germline CDR1 is SGHTS and CDR2 YDEGEE. The CDR3 is 14 amino acids. V was cut by 3 bases and J by 7 bases, with 17 bases left in between. The CDR3: CASSYGLGMGEQYF. CDR3 nucleotides: TGTGCCAGCAGCTACGGACTGGGGATGGGAGAGCAGTACTTC.

The rearrangement links TRBV9 to TRBJ2-1; 10 bases align to TRBD2. Germline assignment: CDR1 SGDLS and CDR2 YYNGEE. The ends lost 1 base at V and 4 bases at J; junction bases unmatched: 2. The CDR3 is 15 residues long. In DNA form, the CDR3 reads TGTGCCAGCAGCGTAAGCGGGGGGGTATACAATGAGCAGTTCTTC. It specifies CASSVSGGVYNEQFF.

The chain has TRBV19 and TRBJ2-2; D is ambiguous. V dropped 2 bases and J dropped 3 bases, with 7 bases sitting between them. Germline V gene sequence: CDR1 LNHDA, CDR2 SQIVND (reference sequence). This CDR3 contains 14 residues. Written as DNA, the CDR3 is TGTGCCAGTAGTATAAGGAGCGACACCGGGGAGCTGTTTTTT. Translating it yields CASSIRSDTGELFF.